This TCR beta chain was retrieved from a study of metastatic and nonmetastatic thyroid tumors. Trimming shortened V by 4 bases and J by 7 bases, and 16 bases separated the two germline ends. CDR1 and CDR2 (germline): MGHDK, SYGVNS. The length of the CDR3 is 14 residues. As processed by the authors: Differences in CDR3 between clinicopathological groups were drawn on to build a classifier intended to discriminate distant-metastatic papillary thyroid cancer patients. TCRdb reanalyzed the PCR reads via MiXCR. The V and J calls were not made by the authors but by TCRdb's processing. The sample includes 19,000 or so clones, about 30% of them seen just once. Thyroid surgery was performed in patients who had received no treatment beforehand. This clone was seen only a few times.

Sequencing used tumor tissue. The J gene is TRBJ1-2, the V gene TRBV25-1; possible D gene TRBD1, 6 bases. The TCR originated in a female donor with papillary thyroid cancer or a benign thyroid nodule (not recorded which). Some clones in this sample may be carry-over from other donors' samples. This chain's CDR3 is CASSVDRQVGGYTF. CDR3 nucleotide sequence: TGTGCCAGCAGTGTAGACAGGCAGGTCGGTGGCTACACCTTC.